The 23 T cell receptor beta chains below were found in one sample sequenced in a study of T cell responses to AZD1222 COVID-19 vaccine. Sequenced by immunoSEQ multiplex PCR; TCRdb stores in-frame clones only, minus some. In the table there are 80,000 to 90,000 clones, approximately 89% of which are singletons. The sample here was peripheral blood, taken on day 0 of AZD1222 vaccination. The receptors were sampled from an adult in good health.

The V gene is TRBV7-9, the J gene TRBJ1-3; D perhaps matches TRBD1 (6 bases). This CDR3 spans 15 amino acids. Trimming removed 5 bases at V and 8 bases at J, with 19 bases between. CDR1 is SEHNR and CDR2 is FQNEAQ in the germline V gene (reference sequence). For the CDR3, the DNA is TGTGCCAGCAGCAAGGACAGTCGGAGCGGTTACACCATATATTTT. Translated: CASSKDSRSGYTIYF.

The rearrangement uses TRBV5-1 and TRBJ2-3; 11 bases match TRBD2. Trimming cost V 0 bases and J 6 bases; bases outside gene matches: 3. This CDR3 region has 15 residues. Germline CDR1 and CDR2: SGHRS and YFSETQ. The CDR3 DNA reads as TGCGCCAGCAGCTTGGCCTTAGCGGGAGGGGATACGCAGTATTTT. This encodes CASSLALAGGDTQYF.

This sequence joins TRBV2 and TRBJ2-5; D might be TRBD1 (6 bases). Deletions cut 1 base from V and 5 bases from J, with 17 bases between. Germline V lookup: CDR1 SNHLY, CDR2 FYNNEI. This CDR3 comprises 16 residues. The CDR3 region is CASSEEGTPFGETQYF. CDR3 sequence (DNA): TGTGCCAGCAGTGAAGAAGGGACACCTTTCGGGGAGACCCAGTACTTC.

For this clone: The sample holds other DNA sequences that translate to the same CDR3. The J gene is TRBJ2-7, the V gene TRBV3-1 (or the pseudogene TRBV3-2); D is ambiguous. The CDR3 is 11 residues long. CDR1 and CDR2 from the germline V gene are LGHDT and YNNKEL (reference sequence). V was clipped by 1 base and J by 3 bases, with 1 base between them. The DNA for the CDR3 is TGTGCCAGCAGCCAAGGCTACGAGCAGTACTTC. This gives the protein CASSQGYEQYF.

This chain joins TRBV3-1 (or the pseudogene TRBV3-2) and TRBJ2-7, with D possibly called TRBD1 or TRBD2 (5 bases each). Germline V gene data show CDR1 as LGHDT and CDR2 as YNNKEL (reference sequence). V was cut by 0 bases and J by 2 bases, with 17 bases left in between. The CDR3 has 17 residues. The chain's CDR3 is CASSQEAQGTRTYEQYF. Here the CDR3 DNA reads TGTGCCAGCAGCCAAGAAGCGCAAGGGACGAGGACCTACGAGCAGTACTTC.

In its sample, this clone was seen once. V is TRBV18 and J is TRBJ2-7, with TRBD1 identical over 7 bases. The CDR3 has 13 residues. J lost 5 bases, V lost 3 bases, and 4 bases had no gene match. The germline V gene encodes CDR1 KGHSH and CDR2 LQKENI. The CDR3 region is CASSPKQGNEQYF. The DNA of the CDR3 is TGTGCCAGCTCACCTAAACAGGGGAACGAGCAGTACTTC.

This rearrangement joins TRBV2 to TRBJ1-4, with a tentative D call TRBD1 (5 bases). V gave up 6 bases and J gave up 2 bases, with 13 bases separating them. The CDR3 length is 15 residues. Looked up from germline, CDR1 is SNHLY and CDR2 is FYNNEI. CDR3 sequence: CASRKQGGTNEKLFF. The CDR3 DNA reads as TGTGCCAGCAGGAAGCAGGGCGGCACTAATGAAAAACTGTTTTTT.

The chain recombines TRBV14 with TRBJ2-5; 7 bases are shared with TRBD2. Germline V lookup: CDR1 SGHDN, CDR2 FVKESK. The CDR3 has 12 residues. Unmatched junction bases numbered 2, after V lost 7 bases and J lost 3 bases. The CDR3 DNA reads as TGTGCCAGCATACTAGCGAAAGAGACCCAGTACTTC. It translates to CASILAKETQYF.

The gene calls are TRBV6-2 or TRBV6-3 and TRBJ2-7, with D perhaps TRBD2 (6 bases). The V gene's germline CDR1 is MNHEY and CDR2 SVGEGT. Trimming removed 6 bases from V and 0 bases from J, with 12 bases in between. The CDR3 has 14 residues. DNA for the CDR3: TGTGCCAGCAGACCTCCCGGGGGCTCCTACGAGCAGTACTTC. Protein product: CASRPPGGSYEQYF.

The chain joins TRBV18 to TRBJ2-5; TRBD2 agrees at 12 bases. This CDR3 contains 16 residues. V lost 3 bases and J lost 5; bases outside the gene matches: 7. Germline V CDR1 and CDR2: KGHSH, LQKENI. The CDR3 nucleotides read TGTGCCAGCTCACCCGGTTCCGGGACTAGCGGGGAGACCCAGTACTTC. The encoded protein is CASSPGSGTSGETQYF.

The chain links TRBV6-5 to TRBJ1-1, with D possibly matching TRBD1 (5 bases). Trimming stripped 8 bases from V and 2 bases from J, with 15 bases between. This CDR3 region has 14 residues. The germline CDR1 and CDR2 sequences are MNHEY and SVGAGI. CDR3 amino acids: CASRSGRANTEAFF. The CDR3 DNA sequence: TGTGCCAGCCGATCGGGCAGGGCCAACACTGAAGCTTTCTTT.

The CDR3 loop is CASSPTLNSPLHF. CDR3 DNA: TGTGCCAGCAGCCCAACGCTTAATTCACCCCTCCACTTT. V gene TRBV5-6 combines with J gene TRBJ1-6; D is undetermined. The length of the CDR3 is 13 residues. From germline, CDR1 is SGHDT and CDR2 YYEEEE. Trimming pared 4 bases from V and 6 bases from J, leaving 8 bases between.

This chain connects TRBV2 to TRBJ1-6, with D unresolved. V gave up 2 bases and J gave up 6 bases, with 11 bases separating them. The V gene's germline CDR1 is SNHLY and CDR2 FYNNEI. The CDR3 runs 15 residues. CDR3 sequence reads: CASSENPGSNSPLHF. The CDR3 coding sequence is TGTGCCAGCAGTGAAAACCCGGGAAGTAATTCACCCCTCCACTTT. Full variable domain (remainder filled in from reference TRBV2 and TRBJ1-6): EPEVTQTPSHQVTQMGQEVILRCVPISNHLYFYWYRQILGQKVEFLVSFYNNEISEKSEIFDDQFSVERPDGSNFTLKIRSTKLEDSAMYFCASSENPGSNSPLHFGNGTRLTVT.

The CDR3 here is CASSLIGSNQPQHF. DNA for the CDR3: TGTGCCAGCAGCTTAATCGGTAGCAATCAGCCCCAGCATTTT. The chain employs TRBV7-2 and TRBJ1-5; the D is unclear. The CDR3 spans 14 residues. Germline V gene data show CDR1 as SGHTA and CDR2 as FQGNSA. Trimming left V 2 bases short and J 0 bases short, with 5 bases between.

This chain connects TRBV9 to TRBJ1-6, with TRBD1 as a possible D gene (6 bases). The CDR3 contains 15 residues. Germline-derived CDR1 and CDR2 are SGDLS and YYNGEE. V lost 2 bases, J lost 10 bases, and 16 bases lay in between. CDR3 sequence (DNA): TGTGCCAGCAGCGTCGAAGACAGGTCGAGATCACCCCTCCACTTT. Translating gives CASSVEDRSRSPLHF. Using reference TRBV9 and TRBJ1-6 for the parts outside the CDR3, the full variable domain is DSGVTQTPKHLITATGQRVTLRCSPRSGDLSVYWYQQSLDQGLQFLIQYYNGEERAKGNILERFSAQQFPDLHSELNLSSLELGDSALYFCASSVEDRSRSPLHFGNGTRLTVT.

The CDR3 DNA is TGTGCCAGCAGCTTAGGTTTCAGGGAAGGGACTGAAGCTTTCTTT. Translating gives CASSLGFREGTEAFF. V is TRBV11-2 and J is TRBJ1-1, with a possible D match to TRBD1 (5 bases). CDR1 SGHAT and CDR2 FQNNGV come from the germline V gene. The CDR3 is 15 amino acids. The ends were cut back, 1 base at V and 5 bases at J, with 14 bases in the middle. The whole variable domain, remainder taken from reference TRBV11-2 and TRBJ1-1, is EAGVAQSPRYKIIEKRQSVAFWCNPISGHATLYWYQQILGQGPKLLIQFQNNGVVDDSQLPKDRFSAERLKGVDSTLKIQPAKLEDSAVYLCASSLGFREGTEAFFGQGTRLTVV.

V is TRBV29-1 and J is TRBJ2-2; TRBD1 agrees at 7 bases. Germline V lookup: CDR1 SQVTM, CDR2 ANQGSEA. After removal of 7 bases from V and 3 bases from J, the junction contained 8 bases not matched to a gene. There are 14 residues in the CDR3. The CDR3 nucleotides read TGCAGCGCAATCGGACAGGCCCACACCGGGGAGCTGTTTTTT. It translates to CSAIGQAHTGELFF.

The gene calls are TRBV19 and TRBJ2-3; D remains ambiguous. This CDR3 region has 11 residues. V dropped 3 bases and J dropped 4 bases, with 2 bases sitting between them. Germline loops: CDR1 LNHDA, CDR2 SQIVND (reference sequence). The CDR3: CASSISDTQYF. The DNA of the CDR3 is TGTGCCAGTAGTATCTCAGATACGCAGTATTTT.

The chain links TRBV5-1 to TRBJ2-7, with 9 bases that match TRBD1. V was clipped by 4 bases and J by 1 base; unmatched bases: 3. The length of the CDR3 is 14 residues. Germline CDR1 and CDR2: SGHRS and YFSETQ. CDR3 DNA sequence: TGCGCCAGCAGCCCGGACAGGGGATCCTACGAGCAGTACTTC. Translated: CASSPDRGSYEQYF.

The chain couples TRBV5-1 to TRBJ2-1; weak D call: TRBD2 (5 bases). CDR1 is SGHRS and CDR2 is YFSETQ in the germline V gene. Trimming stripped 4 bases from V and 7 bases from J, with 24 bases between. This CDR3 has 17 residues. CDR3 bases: TGCGCCAGCAGCCGCTTCGAGACGGGAATTGTAGGGAATGAGCAGTTCTTC. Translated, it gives CASSRFETGIVGNEQFF.

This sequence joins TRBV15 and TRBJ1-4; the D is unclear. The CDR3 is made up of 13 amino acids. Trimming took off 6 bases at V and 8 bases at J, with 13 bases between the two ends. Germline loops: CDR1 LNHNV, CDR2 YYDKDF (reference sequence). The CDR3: CATSMRTGEKLFF. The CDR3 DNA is TGTGCCACCAGTATGAGGACCGGGGAAAAACTGTTTTTT.

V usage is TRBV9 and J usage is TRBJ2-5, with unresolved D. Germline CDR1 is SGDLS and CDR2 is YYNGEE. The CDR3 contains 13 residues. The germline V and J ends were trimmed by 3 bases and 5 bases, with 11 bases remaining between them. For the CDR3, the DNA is TGTGCCAGCAGCGCCGGAACAAAGGAGACCCAGTACTTC. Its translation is CASSAGTKETQYF. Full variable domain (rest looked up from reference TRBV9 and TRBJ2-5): DSGVTQTPKHLITATGQRVTLRCSPRSGDLSVYWYQQSLDQGLQFLIQYYNGEERAKGNILERFSAQQFPDLHSELNLSSLELGDSALYFCASSAGTKETQYFGPGTRLLVL.

The CDR3, as DNA: TGTGCCAGCAGCCAAGAGGACAGGGGCCTCACGAGGACGCAGTATTTT. Its protein product is CASSQEDRGLTRTQYF. The chain links TRBV3-1 (or the pseudogene TRBV3-2) to TRBJ2-3; 9 bases line up with TRBD1. Germline CDR1 and CDR2: LGHDT and YNNKEL (reference sequence). V was clipped by 0 bases and J by 9 bases; unmatched bases: 10. The CDR3 spans 16 residues.